This is a list of T cell receptor beta chains from one sample in a study of PD-L1 blockade in urothelial cancer. Assay: immunoSEQ multiplex PCR; the TCRdb copy retains only in-frame clones and omits some. The sample contains 85,000 to 100,000 clones, around nine tenths of which appear only once. Sequences were derived from PBMCs, sampled around atezolizumab (anti-PD-L1) treatment. The receptor set was obtained from a man aged 60-69 years with urothelial cancer. CDR3s include the opening cysteine and the closing phenylalanine or tryptophan. D genes are given only for firm matches. Clone size is not always given. Where it is, it says once, few, many or a class for expanded clones.

clone size	CDR3 length	V gene	J gene	D gene	CDR3 DNA	CDR3 protein
NA	17	TRBV9	TRBJ2-2	TRBD2	TGTGCCAGCAGCGTCGGGGGACCGGGAGGGGGTACCGGGGAGCTGTTTTTT	CASSVGGPGGGTGELFF
NA	15	TRBV7-9	TRBJ2-5	NA	TGTGCCAGCAGCTTAGTGCTAGGGGGCCAAGAGACCCAGTACTTC	CASSLVLGGQETQYF
NA	15	TRBV19	TRBJ1-2	TRBD1	TGTGCCAGTAGACCCGACAGGGACGTAATCTATGGCTACACCTTC	CASRPDRDVIYGYTF
NA	17	TRBV7-9	TRBJ2-3	TRBD2	TGTGCCAGCAGCCCCTCGGGACTAGTTGAGATCATAGATACGCAGTATTTT	CASSPSGLVEIIDTQYF
NA	16	TRBV18	TRBJ1-4	NA	TGTGCCAGCTCACCTTCGCCAGCACAGCTTAATGAAAAACTGTTTTTT	CASSPSPAQLNEKLFF
NA	14	TRBV2	TRBJ1-2	TRBD1	TGTGCCAGCACCCTCACAGGGGGCGTCGATGGCTACACCTTC	CASTLTGGVDGYTF
once	16	TRBV4-3	TRBJ1-3	NA	TGCGCCAGCAGCCAAAATCCGGGGGGCTCTGGAAACACCATATATTTT	CASSQNPGGSGNTIYF
NA	14	TRBV7-8	TRBJ1-6	NA	TGTGCCAGCAGCTTTACAGGGTGGGATTCACCCCTCCACTTT	CASSFTGWDSPLHF
once	15	TRBV27	TRBJ1-2	NA	TGTGCCAGCAGTTTTCACGCGGGAAAGGACTATGGCTACACCTTC	CASSFHAGKDYGYTF
NA	14	TRBV7-9	TRBJ1-4	TRBD1	TGTGCCAGCAGCTCTGGGACAGCTAATGAAAAACTGTTTTTT	CASSSGTANEKLFF
NA	14	TRBV28	TRBJ1-5	NA	TGTGCCAGCAGTTTAACAGATAGCAATCAGCCCCAGCATTTT	CASSLTDSNQPQHF
NA	14	TRBV5-6	TRBJ1-4	NA	TGTGCCAGCAGCTTCCAGGTTACGAATGAAAAACTGTTTTTT	CASSFQVTNEKLFF
NA	16	TRBV27	TRBJ1-4	NA	TGTGCCAGCAGTTTAACAGGGATGACGGCTAATGAAAAACTGTTTTTT	CASSLTGMTANEKLFF
NA	15	TRBV4-2	TRBJ2-2	NA	TGTGCCAGCAGCCAGTGGGACTCTAACACCGGGGAGCTGTTTTTT	CASSQWDSNTGELFF
NA	14	TRBV15	TRBJ1-2	TRBD1	TGTGCCACCAGCAGAGAACAGGGGATCTATGGCTACACCTTC	CATSREQGIYGYTF
NA	15	TRBV28	TRBJ2-1	TRBD2	TGTGCCAGCAGTTTAGCGGGAGCCTCGATTCATGAGCAGTTCTTC	CASSLAGASIHEQFF
NA	13	TRBV9	TRBJ1-2	NA	TGTGCCAGCAGCGTAGGACAGAACTATGGCTACACCTTC	CASSVGQNYGYTF
NA	12	TRBV18	TRBJ2-3	NA	TGTGCCAGCTCCCCGAGCGCAGATACGCAGTATTTT	CASSPSADTQYF
NA	16	TRBV7-2	TRBJ1-1	TRBD1	TGTGCCAGCCGATGGGTGCCCAGGGGGGTTAACACTGAAGCTTTCTTT	CASRWVPRGVNTEAFF
NA	13	TRBV7-2	TRBJ1-1	TRBD1	TGTGCCAGCAGCTCACAGGGGTCCACTGAAGCTTTCTTT	CASSSQGSTEAFF
NA	15	TRBV5-4	TRBJ2-5	NA	TGTGCCAGCAGCTGGAAGGAAGGGGTAGGAGAGACCCAGTACTTC	CASSWKEGVGETQYF
NA	15	TRBV2	TRBJ1-1	NA	TGTGCCAGCAGTGAGTCGGAGATAATGAACACTGAAGCTTTCTTT	CASSESEIMNTEAFF
NA	14	TRBV7-2	TRBJ1-2	NA	TGTGCCAGCAGCTTGGGGGGGGACGCTTATGGCTACACCTTC	CASSLGGDAYGYTF
NA	14	TRBV6-5	TRBJ2-5	TRBD1	TGTGCCAGCAGAGATGGGACAGTCCAAGAGACCCAGTACTTC	CASRDGTVQETQYF
once	12	TRBV2	TRBJ1-2	NA	TGTGCCAGCAGTGAACGCGGGTATGGCTACACCTTC	CASSERGYGYTF
NA	14	TRBV4-3	TRBJ1-2	TRBD1	TGCGCCAGCAGCCCTGATGACAGGGTTGGTGGCTACACCTTC	CASSPDDRVGGYTF
NA	15	TRBV9	TRBJ1-2	TRBD1	TGTGCCAGCAGCGTAGAAGCGACAGGGGATTATGGCTACACCTTC	CASSVEATGDYGYTF
NA	15	TRBV28	TRBJ1-3	NA	TGTGCCAGCAGTTTTGGGCAGGGCTCTGGAAACACCATATATTTT	CASSFGQGSGNTIYF
NA	15	TRBV12-5	TRBJ2-1	TRBD1	TGTGCTAGTGGTTCGCCGGGACAGGGACTCAATGAGCAGTTCTTC	CASGSPGQGLNEQFF